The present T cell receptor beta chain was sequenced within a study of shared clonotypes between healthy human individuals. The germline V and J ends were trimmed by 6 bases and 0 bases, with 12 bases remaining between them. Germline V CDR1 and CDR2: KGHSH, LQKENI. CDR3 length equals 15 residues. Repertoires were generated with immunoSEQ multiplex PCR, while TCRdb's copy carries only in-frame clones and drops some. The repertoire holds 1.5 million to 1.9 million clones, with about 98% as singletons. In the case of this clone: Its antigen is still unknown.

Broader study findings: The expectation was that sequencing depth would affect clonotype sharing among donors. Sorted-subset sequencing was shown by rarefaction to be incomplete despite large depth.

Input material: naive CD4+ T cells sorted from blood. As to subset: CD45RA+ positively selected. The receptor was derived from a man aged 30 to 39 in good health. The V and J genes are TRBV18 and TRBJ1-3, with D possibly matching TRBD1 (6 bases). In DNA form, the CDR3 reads TGTGCCAGCTCTCCGGGGGCTAACTCTGGAAACACCATATATTTT. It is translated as CASSPGANSGNTIYF.